A selection of T cell receptor beta chains follows, all from one sample in a study of OX40 agonist ivuxolimab in advanced cancers. The protocol was immunoSEQ multiplex PCR, while the TCRdb copy is restricted to in-frame clones and leaves out a portion. The table lists about 70,000 clones, about 91% of them singletons. Sequences were derived from CD4+ or CD8+ T cells sorted from blood, sampled in a trial of the OX40 agonist ivuxolimab. The receptors were gathered from an adult with an advanced solid tumor such as melanoma, head and neck, liver or kidney cancer. The CDR3 runs from the conserved cysteine through the conserved F or W. Fields, in order: clone size, D gene, V gene, J gene, CDR3 protein, CDR3 DNA. D genes are given only for firm matches. Clone size is given for some rows only: seen once, a few or many times, or a class if the clone is expanded.

size: -
D: -
V: TRBV5-6
J: TRBJ2-7
CDR3: CASSLVQNYEQYF
DNA: TGTGCCAGCAGCTTGGTACAGAACTACGAGCAGTACTTC

size: once
D: -
V: TRBV10-3
J: TRBJ1-5
CDR3: CAIRDSNQPQHF
DNA: TGTGCCATCCGGGATAGCAATCAGCCCCAGCATTTT

size: -
D: TRBD1
V: TRBV7-2
J: TRBJ2-5
CDR3: CASSLTTGQETQYF
DNA: TGTGCCAGCAGCTTAACGACAGGGCAAGAGACCCAGTACTTC

size: -
D: TRBD2
V: TRBV6-6
J: TRBJ2-7
CDR3: CASRLSGRRNYEQYF
DNA: TGTGCCAGCAGACTCAGCGGGAGACGTAACTACGAGCAGTACTTC

size: -
D: TRBD2
V: TRBV27
J: TRBJ2-5
CDR3: CASSPRLAAGGAQYF
DNA: TGTGCCAGCAGTCCCCGACTAGCGGCCGGCGGGGCCCAGTACTTC

size: once
D: TRBD1
V: TRBV10-3
J: TRBJ2-5
CDR3: CATRGGGTGAGGETQYF
DNA: TGTGCCACTCGAGGGGGTGGGACAGGGGCAGGCGGAGAGACCCAGTACTTC

size: once
D: TRBD2
V: TRBV7-8
J: TRBJ2-2
CDR3: CASSSQGLAGLTGELFF
DNA: TGTGCCAGCAGCTCCCAAGGACTAGCGGGCTTAACCGGGGAGCTGTTTTTT

size: -
D: -
V: TRBV2
J: TRBJ1-1
CDR3: CASSPSAFANTEAFF
DNA: TGTGCCAGCAGTCCCAGCGCTTTCGCGAACACTGAAGCTTTCTTT

size: -
D: -
V: TRBV9
J: TRBJ2-7
CDR3: CASSVDPPSEQYF
DNA: TGTGCCAGCAGCGTAGACCCCCCCAGCGAGCAGTACTTC

size: -
D: -
V: TRBV18
J: TRBJ2-2
CDR3: CASLRQRNTGELFF
DNA: TGTGCCAGCCTTAGACAGAGGAACACCGGGGAGCTGTTTTTT

size: -
D: -
V: TRBV28
J: TRBJ2-7
CDR3: CASSTPPVYEQYF
DNA: TGTGCCAGCAGCACCCCGCCAGTCTACGAGCAGTACTTC

size: few
D: TRBD1
V: TRBV18
J: TRBJ1-2
CDR3: CASSPDRGYGYTF
DNA: TGTGCCAGCTCACCGGACAGGGGCTATGGCTACACCTTC

size: -
D: TRBD1
V: TRBV28
J: TRBJ1-3
CDR3: CASYRGLGNTIYF
DNA: TGTGCCAGTTACAGGGGGCTTGGAAACACCATATATTTT

size: -
D: -
V: TRBV5-1
J: TRBJ2-7
CDR3: CASSLGRGDEQYF
DNA: TGCGCCAGCAGCTTAGGCCGGGGAGACGAGCAGTACTTC

size: -
D: -
V: TRBV5-1
J: TRBJ2-3
CDR3: CASSPPQRYTDTQYF
DNA: TGCGCCAGCAGCCCTCCCCAGCGGTACACAGATACGCAGTATTTT

size: -
D: -
V: TRBV18
J: TRBJ2-7
CDR3: CASLKNNRDPHEQYF
DNA: TGTGCCAGCTTAAAAAATAACAGGGATCCCCACGAGCAGTACTTC

size: -
D: TRBD1
V: TRBV5-4
J: TRBJ2-6
CDR3: CASSLAITGGASGANVLTF
DNA: TGTGCCAGCAGCTTGGCCATTACAGGGGGCGCTTCTGGGGCCAACGTCCTGACTTTC

size: -
D: TRBD2
V: TRBV7-2
J: TRBJ2-1
CDR3: CASSLAAGGSYNEQFF
DNA: TGTGCCAGCAGCTTAGCGGCGGGGGGCTCCTACAATGAGCAGTTCTTC

size: -
D: -
V: TRBV30
J: TRBJ2-1
CDR3: CAWSPTFPNEQFF
DNA: TGTGCCTGGAGTCCCACCTTCCCTAATGAGCAGTTCTTC